A single sample gave rise to the 5 T cell receptor beta chains below, sequenced in a study of T cell repertoires in cytomegalovirus infection. TCRdb independently ran MiXCR on the reads; one entry per CDR3 protein. Of around 94,000 distinct CDR3 sequences in the sample, more than 15% are singletons; the top ten hold 6.5% to 9.5%. Sequencing used PBMCs. These receptors were taken from a human donor in good health (CMV status not recorded). Some clones in this sample may be carry-over from other donors' samples.

The chain couples TRBV20-1 to TRBJ1-1, with 7 positions matching TRBD1. Trimming at V came to 8 bases and at J to 5 bases, leaving 14 bases not matched to a gene. Germline CDR1 is DFQATT and CDR2 is SNEGSKA (reference sequence). This CDR3 spans 14 amino acids. The DNA of the CDR3 is TGCAGTCCAGGGGGGGCCTCCCGGAGGACTGAAGCTTTCTTT. Its protein product is CSPGGASRRTEAFF.

In its sample, this clonotype was seen many times. The V and J genes are TRBV4-1 and TRBJ2-1; 14 bases are a match to TRBD2. The CDR3 loop spans 20 amino acids. After removal of 2 bases from V and 0 bases from J, the junction contained 9 bases not matched to a gene. Germline V lookup: CDR1 MGHRA, CDR2 YSYEKL. The CDR3 reads CASSQLGLAGAHHSYNEQFF. For the CDR3, the DNA is TGCGCCAGCAGCCAACTGGGACTAGCGGGGGCTCATCACTCCTACAATGAGCAGTTCTTC.

This clonotype has a count of ten or more. The CDR3 DNA sequence: TGTGCTAGTGGTTTGGAGAGCGGGGCCTACAATGAGCAGTTCTTC. It codes for CASGLESGAYNEQFF. V is TRBV12-5 and J is TRBJ2-1; 7 nucleotides match TRBD2. This CDR3 comprises 15 residues. V shed 1 base, J shed 2 bases, and the junction held 2 bases outside the gene matches. Germline V CDR1 and CDR2: LGHNT, FRNRAP.

The chain employs TRBV20-1 and TRBJ1-1; no reliable D call. Germline V lookup: CDR1 DFQATT, CDR2 SNEGSKA (reference sequence). CDR3 length: 12 residues. Trimming took 6 bases from V and 0 from J, leaving 8 bases between them. The CDR3 sequence: CSAGSMNTEAFF. The DNA of the CDR3 is TGCAGTGCGGGATCTATGAACACTGAAGCTTTCTTT.

V gene TRBV20-1 combines with J gene TRBJ1-2; D is ambiguous. This CDR3 has 13 residues. The V gene lost 1 base and the J gene lost 0 bases, with 6 bases spanning the gap. Germline CDR1 reads DFQATT; CDR2 reads SNEGSKA (reference sequence). CDR3 sequence (DNA): TGCAGTGCTAGAGTCCCGGCTAACTATGGCTACACCTTC. Encoded protein: CSARVPANYGYTF.